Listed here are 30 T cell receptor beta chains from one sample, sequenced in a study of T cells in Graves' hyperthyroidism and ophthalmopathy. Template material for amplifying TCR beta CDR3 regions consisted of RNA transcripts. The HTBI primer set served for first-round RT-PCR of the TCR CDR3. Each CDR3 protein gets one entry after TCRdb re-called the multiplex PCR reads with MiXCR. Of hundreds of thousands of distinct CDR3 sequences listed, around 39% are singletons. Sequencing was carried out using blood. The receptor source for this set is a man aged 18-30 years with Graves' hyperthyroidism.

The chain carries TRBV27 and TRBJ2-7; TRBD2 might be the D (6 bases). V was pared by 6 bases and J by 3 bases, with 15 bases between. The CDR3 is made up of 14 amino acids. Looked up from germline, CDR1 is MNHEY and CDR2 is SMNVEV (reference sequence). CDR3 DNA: TGTGCCAGCAGACCCGGGACTTTTCACTACGAGCAGTACTTC. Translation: CASRPGTFHYEQYF.

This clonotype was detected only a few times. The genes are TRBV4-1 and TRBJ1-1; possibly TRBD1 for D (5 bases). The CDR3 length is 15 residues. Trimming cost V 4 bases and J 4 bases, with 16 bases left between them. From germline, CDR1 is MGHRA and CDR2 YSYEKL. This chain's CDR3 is CASSLTPGDATEAFF. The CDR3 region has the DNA TGCGCCAGCAGCCTAACCCCGGGGGACGCCACTGAAGCTTTCTTT.

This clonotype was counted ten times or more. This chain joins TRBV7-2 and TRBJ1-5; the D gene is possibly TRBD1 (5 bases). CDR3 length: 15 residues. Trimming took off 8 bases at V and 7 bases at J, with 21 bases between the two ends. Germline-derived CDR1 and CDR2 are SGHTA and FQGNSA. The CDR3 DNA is TGTGCCAGCGCTTCTGGAGGGACTTACGGGCAGCCCCAGCATTTT. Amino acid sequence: CASASGGTYGQPQHF.

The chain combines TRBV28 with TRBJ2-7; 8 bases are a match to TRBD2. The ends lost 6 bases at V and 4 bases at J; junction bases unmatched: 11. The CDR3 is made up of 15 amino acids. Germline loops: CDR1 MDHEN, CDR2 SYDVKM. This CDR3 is CASSSGGVPRYEQYF. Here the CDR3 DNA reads TGTGCCAGCAGCAGCGGGGGCGTTCCTAGGTACGAGCAGTACTTC.

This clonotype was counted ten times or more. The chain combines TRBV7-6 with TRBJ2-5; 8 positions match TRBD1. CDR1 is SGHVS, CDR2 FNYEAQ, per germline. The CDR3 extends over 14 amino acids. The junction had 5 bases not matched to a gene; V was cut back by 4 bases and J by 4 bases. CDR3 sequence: CASSSDRVPETQYF. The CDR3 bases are TGTGCCAGCAGCTCGGACAGGGTTCCAGAGACCCAGTACTTC.

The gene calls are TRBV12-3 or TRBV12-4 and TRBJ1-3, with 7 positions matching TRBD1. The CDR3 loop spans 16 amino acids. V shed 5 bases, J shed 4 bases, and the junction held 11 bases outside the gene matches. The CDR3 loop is CASSPTMTGRGNTIYF. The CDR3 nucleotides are TGTGCCAGCAGTCCAACTATGACAGGGAGAGGAAACACCATATATTTT.

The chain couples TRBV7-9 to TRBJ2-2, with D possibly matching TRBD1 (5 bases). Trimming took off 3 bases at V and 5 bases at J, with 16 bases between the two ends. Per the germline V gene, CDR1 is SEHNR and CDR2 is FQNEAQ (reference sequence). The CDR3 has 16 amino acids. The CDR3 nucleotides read TGTGCCAGCAGCTTCGTCCCCAGGAAGGGGACCGGGGAGCTGTTTTTT. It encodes CASSFVPRKGTGELFF.

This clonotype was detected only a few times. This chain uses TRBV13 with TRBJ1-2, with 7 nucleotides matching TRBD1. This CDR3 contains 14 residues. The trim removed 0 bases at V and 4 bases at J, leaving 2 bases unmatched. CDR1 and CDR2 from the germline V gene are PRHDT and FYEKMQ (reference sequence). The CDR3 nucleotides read TGTGCCAGCAGCTTAGGGGGGACAGTCTATGGCTACACCTTC. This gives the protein CASSLGGTVYGYTF.

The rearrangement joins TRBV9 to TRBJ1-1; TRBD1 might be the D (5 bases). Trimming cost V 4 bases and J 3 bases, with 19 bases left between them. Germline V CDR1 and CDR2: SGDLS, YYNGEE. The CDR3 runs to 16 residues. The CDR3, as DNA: TGTGCCAGCAGCATCCTAACGCCCCGGGGGGACACTGAAGCTTTCTTT. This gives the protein CASSILTPRGDTEAFF.

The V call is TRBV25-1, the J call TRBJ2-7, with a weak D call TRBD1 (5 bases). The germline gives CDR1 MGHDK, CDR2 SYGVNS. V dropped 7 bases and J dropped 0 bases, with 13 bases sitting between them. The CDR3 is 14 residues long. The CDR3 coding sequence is TGTGCCAGCACCAAGAAGGGGTCCTCCTACGAGCAGTACTTC. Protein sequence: CASTKKGSSYEQYF.

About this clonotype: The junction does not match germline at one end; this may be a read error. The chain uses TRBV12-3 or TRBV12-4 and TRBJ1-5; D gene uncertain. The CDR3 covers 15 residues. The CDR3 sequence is CASSAHSNSNQLQHF. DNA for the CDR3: TGTGCCAGCAGTGCACACTCCAATAGCAATCAGCTCCAGCATTTT.

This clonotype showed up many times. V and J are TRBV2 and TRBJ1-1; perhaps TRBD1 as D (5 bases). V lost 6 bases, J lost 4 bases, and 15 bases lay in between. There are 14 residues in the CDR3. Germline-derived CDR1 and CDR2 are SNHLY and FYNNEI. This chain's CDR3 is CASRHEGSGTEAFF. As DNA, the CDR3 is TGTGCCAGCAGGCACGAGGGGAGTGGCACTGAAGCTTTCTTT.

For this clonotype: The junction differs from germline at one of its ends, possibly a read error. The chain's CDR3 is CVSRNQNTEAFF. CDR3 nucleotide sequence: TGTGTCAGCAGAAATCAGAACACTGAAGCTTTCTTT. The genes are TRBV5-4 and TRBJ1-1; D call uncertain. The CDR3 has 12 residues. CDR1 is SGHNT and CDR2 is YYREEE in the germline V gene (reference sequence).

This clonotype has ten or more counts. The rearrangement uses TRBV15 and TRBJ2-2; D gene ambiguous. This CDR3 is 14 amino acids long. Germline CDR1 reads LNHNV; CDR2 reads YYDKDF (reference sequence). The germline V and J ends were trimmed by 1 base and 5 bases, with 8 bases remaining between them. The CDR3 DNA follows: TGTGCCACCAGCAGAGTTGGGGTTACCGGGGAGCTGTTTTTT. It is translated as CATSRVGVTGELFF. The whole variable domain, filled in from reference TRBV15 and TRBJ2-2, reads DAMVIQNPRYQVTQFGKPVTLSCSQTLNHNVMYWYQQKSSQAPKLLFHYYDKDFNNEADTPDNFQSRRPNTSFCFLDIRSPGLGDTAMYLCATSRVGVTGELFFGEGSRLTVL.

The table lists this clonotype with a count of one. The CDR3 loop is CASSWRDTGSSGANVLTF. The CDR3 region has the DNA TGCGCCAGCAGCTGGAGAGACACCGGCAGCTCTGGGGCCAACGTCCTGACTTTC. The chain couples TRBV5-1 to TRBJ2-6; D is unresolved. Germline V gene lookup returns CDR1 SGHRS and CDR2 YFSETQ. V lost 3 bases, J lost 0 bases, and 16 bases lay in between. There are 18 residues in the CDR3. Looking up the rest from reference TRBV5-1 and TRBJ2-6 gives the full variable domain: KAGVTQTPRYLIKTRGQQVTLSCSPISGHRSVSWYQQTPGQGLQFLFEYFSETQRNKGNFPGRFSGRQFSNSRSEMNVSTLELGDSALYLCASSWRDTGSSGANVLTFGAGSRLTVL.

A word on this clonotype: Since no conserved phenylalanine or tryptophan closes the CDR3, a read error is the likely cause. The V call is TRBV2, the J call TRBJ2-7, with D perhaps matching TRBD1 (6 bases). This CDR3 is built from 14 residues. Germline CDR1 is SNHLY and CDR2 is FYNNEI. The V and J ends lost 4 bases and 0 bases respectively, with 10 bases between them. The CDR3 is CASSGQVSSYEQYS. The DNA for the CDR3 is TGTGCCAGCAGTGGACAGGTTAGCTCCTACGAGCAGTACTCC.

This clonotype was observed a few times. The CDR3 protein is CSATQGIETEAFF. The CDR3 bases are TGCAGTGCTACCCAGGGGATTGAGACTGAAGCTTTCTTT. The chain recombines TRBV20-1 with TRBJ1-1; possible D gene TRBD1, 6 bases. The CDR3 is 13 residues long. The ends were cut back, 4 bases at V and 5 bases at J, with 14 bases in the middle. Looked up from germline, CDR1 is DFQATT and CDR2 is SNEGSKA (reference sequence).

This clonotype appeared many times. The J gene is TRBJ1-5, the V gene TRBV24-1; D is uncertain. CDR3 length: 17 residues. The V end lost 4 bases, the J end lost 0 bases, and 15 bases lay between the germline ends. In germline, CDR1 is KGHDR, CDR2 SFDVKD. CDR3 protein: CATSDRRHANSNQPQHF. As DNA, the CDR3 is TGTGCCACCAGTGACCGCCGACATGCCAATAGCAATCAGCCCCAGCATTTT.

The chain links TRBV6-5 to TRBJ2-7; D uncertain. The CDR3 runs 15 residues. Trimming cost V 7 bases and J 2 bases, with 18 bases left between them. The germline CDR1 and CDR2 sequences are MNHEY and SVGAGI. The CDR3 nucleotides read TGTGCCAGCACCCCCTTGCTGGAGTCAGCCTACGAGCAGTACTTC. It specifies CASTPLLESAYEQYF.

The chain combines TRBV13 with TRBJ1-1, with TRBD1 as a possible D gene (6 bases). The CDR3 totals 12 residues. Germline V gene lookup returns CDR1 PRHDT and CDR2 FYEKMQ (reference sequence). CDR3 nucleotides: TGTGGTACAGGGACCTTGAACACTGAAGCTTTCTTT. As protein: CGTGTLNTEAFF.

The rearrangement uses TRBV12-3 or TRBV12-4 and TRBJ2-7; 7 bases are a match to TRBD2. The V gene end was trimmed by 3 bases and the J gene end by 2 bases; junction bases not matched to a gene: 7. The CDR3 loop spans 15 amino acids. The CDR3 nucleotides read TGTGCCAGCAGTTTGGGCGGGAGTGCGACCTACGAGCAGTACTTC. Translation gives CASSLGGSATYEQYF.

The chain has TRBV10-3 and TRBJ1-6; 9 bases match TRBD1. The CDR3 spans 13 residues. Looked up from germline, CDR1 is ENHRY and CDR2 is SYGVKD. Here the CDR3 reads CARSGTGNSPLHF. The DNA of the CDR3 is TGTGCTAGATCCGGGACAGGGAACTCACCCCTCCACTTT.

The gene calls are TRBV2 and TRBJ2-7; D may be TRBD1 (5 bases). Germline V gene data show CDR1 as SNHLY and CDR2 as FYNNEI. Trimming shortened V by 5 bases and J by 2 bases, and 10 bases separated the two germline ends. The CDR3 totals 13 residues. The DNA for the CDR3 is TGTGCCAGCAGTTACCAGGGCCCCTACGAGCAGTACTTC. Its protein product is CASSYQGPYEQYF. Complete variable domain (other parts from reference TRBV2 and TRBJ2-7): EPEVTQTPSHQVTQMGQEVILRCVPISNHLYFYWYRQILGQKVEFLVSFYNNEISEKSEIFDDQFSVERPDGSNFTLKIRSTKLEDSAMYFCASSYQGPYEQYFGPGTRLTVT.

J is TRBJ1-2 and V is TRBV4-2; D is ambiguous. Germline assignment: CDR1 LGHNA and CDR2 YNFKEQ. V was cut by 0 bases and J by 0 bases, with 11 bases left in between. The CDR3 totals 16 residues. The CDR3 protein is CASSQDWQDTNYGYTF. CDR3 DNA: TGTGCCAGCAGCCAAGATTGGCAGGATACTAACTATGGCTACACCTTC.

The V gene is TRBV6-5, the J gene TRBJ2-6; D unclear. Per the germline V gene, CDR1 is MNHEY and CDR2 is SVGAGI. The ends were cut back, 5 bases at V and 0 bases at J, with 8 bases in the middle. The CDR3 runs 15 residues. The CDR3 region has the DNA TGTGCCAGCAGTGCCAAGAGCTCTGGGGCCAACGTCCTGACTTTC. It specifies CASSAKSSGANVLTF.

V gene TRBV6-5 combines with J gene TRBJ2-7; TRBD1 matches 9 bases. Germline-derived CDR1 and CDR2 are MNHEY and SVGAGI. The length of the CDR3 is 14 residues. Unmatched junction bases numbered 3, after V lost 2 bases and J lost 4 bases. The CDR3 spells CASSYGGTGYEQYF. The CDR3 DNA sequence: TGTGCCAGCAGTTACGGTGGGACAGGGTACGAGCAGTACTTC.

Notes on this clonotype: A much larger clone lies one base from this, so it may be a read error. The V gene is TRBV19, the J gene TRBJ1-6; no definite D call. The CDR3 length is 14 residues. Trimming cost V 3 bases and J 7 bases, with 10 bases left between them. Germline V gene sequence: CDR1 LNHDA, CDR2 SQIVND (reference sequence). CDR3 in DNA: TGTGCCAGTAGTATGCTCATGGGAAATTCACCCCTCCACTTT. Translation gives CASSMLMGNSPLHF.

The CDR3 sequence is CASSDPNGGDTEAFF. Here the CDR3 DNA reads TGTGCCAGCAGCGACCCGAATGGAGGTGACACTGAAGCTTTCTTT. The V call is TRBV9, the J call TRBJ1-1, with D hard to call. This CDR3 comprises 15 residues. The V end lost 3 bases, the J end lost 3 bases, and 15 bases lay between the germline ends. CDR1 is SGDLS, CDR2 YYNGEE, per germline.

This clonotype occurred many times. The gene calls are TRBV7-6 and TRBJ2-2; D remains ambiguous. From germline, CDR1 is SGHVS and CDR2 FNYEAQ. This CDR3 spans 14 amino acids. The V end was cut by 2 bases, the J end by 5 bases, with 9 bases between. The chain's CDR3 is CASSLRLRTGELFF. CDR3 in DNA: TGTGCCAGCAGCTTACGCTTGCGAACCGGGGAGCTGTTTTTT. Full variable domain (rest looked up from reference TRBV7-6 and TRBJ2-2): GAGVSQSPRYKVTKRGQDVALRCDPISGHVSLYWYRQALGQGPEFLTYFNYEAQQDKSGLPNDRFSAERPEGSISTLTIQRTEQRDSAMYRCASSLRLRTGELFFGEGSRLTVL.

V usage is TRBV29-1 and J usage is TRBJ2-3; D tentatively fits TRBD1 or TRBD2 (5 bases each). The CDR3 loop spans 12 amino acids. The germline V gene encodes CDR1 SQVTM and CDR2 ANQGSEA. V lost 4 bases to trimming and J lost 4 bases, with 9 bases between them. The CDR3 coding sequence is TGCAGCGTTGCGTCGGGACCAGATACGCAGTATTTT. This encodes CSVASGPDTQYF.